The 10 T cell receptor beta chains below come from one sample, sequenced in a study of T cell changes during pregnancy in multiple sclerosis. TCRdb's table, derived via immunoSEQ multiplex PCR, lists solely in-frame clones and lacks some. The sample has about 32,000 clones, 70% to 90% seen once; the top ten hold approximately 10%. The sequences come from CD8+ T cells from peripheral blood mononuclear cells, collected in the third trimester of pregnancy. Source of these receptors: a female donor with multiple sclerosis, enrolled in a pregnancy study.

The J gene is TRBJ1-5, the V gene TRBV9, with D perhaps matching TRBD1 (5 bases). The CDR3 contains 15 residues. Germline V gives CDR1 SGDLS, CDR2 YYNGEE. Trimming removed 0 bases from V and 6 bases from J, with 13 bases in between. This CDR3 is CASSVDTGLGQPQHF. The CDR3 DNA sequence: TGTGCCAGCAGCGTAGATACAGGCCTGGGTCAGCCCCAGCATTTT.

This chain joins TRBV27 and TRBJ2-7, with 8 nucleotides matching TRBD1. V lost 2 bases to trimming and J lost 3 bases; unmatched junction nucleotides: 3. CDR3 length equals 14 residues. Germline CDR1 and CDR2: MNHEY and SMNVEV (reference sequence). This CDR3 reads CASSLQGAYYEQYF. In DNA form, the CDR3 reads TGTGCCAGCAGTTTACAGGGGGCATACTACGAGCAGTACTTC.

The rearrangement joins TRBV23-1 to TRBJ1-1; a possible D gene is TRBD1 (6 bases). TRBV23-1 is assigned to the ORF class and has an uncertain function. The CDR3 extends over 14 amino acids. Trimming cost V 6 bases and J 7 bases, with 18 bases left between them. In DNA, the CDR3 is TGCGCCAGCAGAGACTCCAGGGGAGGGGGTGAAGCTTTCTTT. As protein: CASRDSRGGGEAFF.

The table lists this clone with a few counts. The chain has TRBV9 and TRBJ2-7; TRBD1 agrees at 10 bases. V lost 4 bases, J lost 4 bases, and 5 bases stayed unmatched. The CDR3 loop spans 14 amino acids. Germline V gene data show CDR1 as SGDLS and CDR2 as YYNGEE. CDR3 sequence (DNA): TGTGCCAGCAGCCCGAGGGACAGGGGATACGAGCAGTACTTC. This sequence encodes CASSPRDRGYEQYF.

The chain joins TRBV27 to TRBJ2-7; 10 bases are shared with TRBD1. CDR1 and CDR2 (germline): MNHEY, SMNVEV (reference sequence). The CDR3 totals 15 residues. Trimming removed 3 bases from V and 3 bases from J; junction bases left unmatched: 5. The CDR3 reads CASSFGWTGGYEQYF. CDR3 bases: TGTGCCAGCAGTTTTGGGTGGACAGGGGGCTACGAGCAGTACTTC.

V and J are TRBV5-1 and TRBJ2-7; 11 bases are shared with TRBD1. Germline CDR1 reads SGHRS; CDR2 reads YFSETQ. The CDR3 covers 15 residues. After removal of 3 bases from V and 5 bases from J, the junction contained 7 bases not matched to a gene. The DNA for the CDR3 is TGCGCCAGCAGCTGGACAGGGGGCGCACGTCACGAGCAGTACTTC. Protein product: CASSWTGGARHEQYF.

This chain joins TRBV6-5 and TRBJ1-1, with D maybe TRBD1 (5 bases). The germline CDR1 and CDR2 sequences are MNHEY and SVGAGI. This CDR3 region has 14 residues. Deletions cut 7 bases from V and 5 bases from J, with 17 bases between. CDR3 coding DNA: TGTGCCAGCATCCTCGGGGGGGGTGGAACTGAAGCTTTCTTT. Translation: CASILGGGGTEAFF.

This chain links TRBV10-2 with TRBJ2-5, with 7 bases aligning to TRBD2. The J segment lost 1 base and the V segment lost 0 bases, leaving 2 bases of the junction unmatched. Germline-derived CDR1 and CDR2 are WSHSY and SAAADI. The CDR3 length is 15 residues. As DNA, the CDR3 is TGCGCCAGCAGTGAGTCGACTAGCCCCCAAGAGACCCAGTACTTC. Protein: CASSESTSPQETQYF.

This clone came up once. The gene calls are TRBV27 and TRBJ2-2; 7 bases are a match to TRBD1. The CDR3 contains 15 residues. V was clipped by 6 bases and J by 1 base; unmatched bases: 5. Looked up from germline, CDR1 is MNHEY and CDR2 is SMNVEV (reference sequence). The CDR3 nucleotides are TGTGCCAGCAGCCCCCGGGACAGGAACACCGGGGAGCTGTTTTTT. It codes for CASSPRDRNTGELFF.

The genes are TRBV7-2 and TRBJ1-2; D is perhaps TRBD1 (5 bases). V shed 0 bases and J shed 4 bases, with 12 bases lying between them. The germline V gene encodes CDR1 SGHTA and CDR2 FQGNSA. The CDR3 sequence is 15 residues long. The CDR3: CASSLAEQGIYGYTF. CDR3 bases: TGTGCCAGCAGCTTAGCGGAGCAGGGAATCTATGGCTACACCTTC.